Below are 13 T cell receptor beta chains sequenced from a single sample in a study of technical replicates of blood from a few donors. Sequencing was performed with immunoSEQ multiplex PCR; in TCRdb, only in-frame clones are kept and a portion is missing. In the table there are fewer than 95,000 clones, over 75% of which are singletons. What was sequenced was T cells isolated from PBMCs. These receptors were obtained from a human donor in good health.

The chain joins TRBV25-1 to TRBJ1-1; the match to TRBD1 covers 8 bases. The germline gives CDR1 MGHDK, CDR2 SYGVNS. The CDR3 runs 14 residues. V lost 7 bases, J lost 7 bases, and 11 bases stayed unmatched. The CDR3 sequence: CASTSSPGQGEAFF. The CDR3 nucleotides read TGTGCCAGCACTAGTTCCCCCGGACAGGGTGAAGCTTTCTTT. The whole variable domain, filled in from reference TRBV25-1 and TRBJ1-1, reads EADIYQTPRYLVIGTGKKITLECSQTMGHDKMYWYQQDPGMELHLIHYSYGVNSTEKGDLSSESTVSRIRTEHFPLTLESARPSHTSQYLCASTSSPGQGEAFFGQGTRLTVV.

J is TRBJ2-7 and V is TRBV19, with TRBD1 matching 7 bases. This CDR3 contains 14 residues. Per germline, CDR1 LNHDA and CDR2 SQIVND (reference sequence). V gave up 1 base and J gave up 3 bases; unmatched junction bases: 3. The CDR3 sequence is CASSIGNRGYEQYF. The CDR3 DNA sequence: TGTGCCAGTAGTATAGGGAACAGGGGCTACGAGCAGTACTTC.

This chain links TRBV6-5 with TRBJ2-4; 9 bases align to TRBD1. Germline CDR1 reads MNHEY; CDR2 reads SVGAGI. The V and J ends lost 7 bases and 6 bases, in that order; junction bases with no gene match: 7. This CDR3 region has 14 residues. The CDR3 protein is CASTTGQGANIQYF. The CDR3 nucleotides read TGTGCCAGCACAACGGGACAGGGAGCAAACATTCAGTACTTC.

The rearrangement uses TRBV6-5 and TRBJ1-1; D not resolved. The CDR3 has 14 residues. The V and J ends lost 2 bases and 1 base respectively, with 8 bases between them. Germline lookup yields CDR1 MNHEY and CDR2 SVGAGI. DNA of the CDR3: TGTGCCAGCAGTTACACGTCAGGGAACACTGAAGCTTTCTTT. This translates into CASSYTSGNTEAFF.

The V gene is TRBV9, the J gene TRBJ2-1; possibly TRBD2 for D (6 bases). Between the trimmed V and J ends, which lost 4 bases and 0 bases, there was a span of 14 bases. Germline V gene lookup returns CDR1 SGDLS and CDR2 YYNGEE. The CDR3 totals 16 residues. CDR3 sequence reads: CASSFRLGASYNEQFF. CDR3 DNA sequence: TGTGCCAGCAGCTTCCGACTAGGCGCCTCCTACAATGAGCAGTTCTTC. Combining the CDR3 with reference TRBV9 and TRBJ2-1 gives the whole variable domain DSGVTQTPKHLITATGQRVTLRCSPRSGDLSVYWYQQSLDQGLQFLIQYYNGEERAKGNILERFSAQQFPDLHSELNLSSLELGDSALYFCASSFRLGASYNEQFFGPGTRLTVL.

The V gene is TRBV2, the J gene TRBJ2-5; D gene unclear. With 3 bases removed from V and 0 bases from J, the gap between germline ends came to 8 bases. The CDR3 runs to 14 residues. Germline CDR1 SNHLY, CDR2 FYNNEI. This chain's CDR3 is CASSETDYQETQYF. CDR3 nucleotides: TGTGCCAGCAGTGAGACTGATTACCAAGAGACCCAGTACTTC.

The rearrangement uses TRBV5-4 and TRBJ2-3, with a tentative D call TRBD2 (6 bases). Germline V gives CDR1 SGHNT, CDR2 YYREEE (reference sequence). The CDR3 contains 17 residues. V lost 9 bases and J 4 bases, leaving 27 bases between the germline ends. CDR3 sequence reads: CATFRGRWSSVADTQYF. DNA of the CDR3: TGTGCCACATTCCGGGGGAGGTGGTCCAGCGTGGCAGATACGCAGTATTTT.

In this sample, this clone turned up a few times. The gene calls are TRBV28 and TRBJ1-2; 7 nucleotides match TRBD1. From germline, CDR1 is MDHEN and CDR2 SYDVKM. After removal of 7 bases from V and 7 bases from J, the junction contained 12 bases not matched to a gene. CDR3 length equals 14 residues. CDR3: CASTLWLAGGGYTF. The DNA for the CDR3 is TGTGCCAGCACCCTTTGGTTGGCAGGGGGTGGCTACACCTTC.

The chain couples TRBV4-1 to TRBJ2-5, with D perhaps matching TRBD1 (5 bases). V dropped 0 bases and J dropped 2 bases, with 31 bases sitting between them. CDR3 length: 22 amino acids. Looked up from germline, CDR1 is MGHRA and CDR2 is YSYEKL. CDR3 nucleotide sequence: TGCGCCAGCAGCCAAGATAGCAGTGGGATCGTGGTTGGGGCCGACCTACAAGAGACCCAGTACTTC. This encodes CASSQDSSGIVVGADLQETQYF.

V and J are TRBV5-5 and TRBJ1-4; D unclear. The CDR3 contains 14 residues. Germline CDR1 reads SGHKS; CDR2 reads YYEKEE (reference sequence). V was cut by 4 bases and J by 0 bases, with 7 bases left in between. CDR3 loop: CASSLLTTNEKLFF. CDR3 DNA sequence: TGTGCCAGCAGCCTCCTAACAACTAATGAAAAACTGTTTTTT.

The chain links TRBV2 to TRBJ2-7; D is possibly TRBD2 (6 bases). The CDR3 length is 16 residues. The V and J ends lost 6 bases and 0 bases respectively, with 18 bases between them. Germline V CDR1 and CDR2: SNHLY, FYNNEI. The CDR3 protein is CASSVFGGTSSYEQYF. CDR3 coding DNA: TGTGCCAGCAGCGTTTTCGGGGGTACTAGCTCCTACGAGCAGTACTTC.

This clone was detected once. The chain employs TRBV11-2 and TRBJ1-6; D not resolved. The CDR3 spans 13 residues. Trimming removed 3 bases from V and 8 bases from J, with 8 bases in between. CDR1 is SGHAT and CDR2 is FQNNGV in the germline V gene. CDR3: CASSFLIDSPLHF. The CDR3 DNA is TGTGCCAGCAGCTTTTTAATCGATTCACCCCTCCACTTT.

This clone was observed a single time. This chain connects TRBV6-5 to TRBJ1-2, with 11 bases matching TRBD1. The CDR3 length is 14 residues. The V and J ends lost 4 bases and 4 bases, in that order; junction bases with no gene match: 2. Germline CDR1 reads MNHEY; CDR2 reads SVGAGI. As DNA, the CDR3 is TGTGCCAGCAGTTCCGGGACAGGGGGCTATGGCTACACCTTC. This sequence encodes CASSSGTGGYGYTF.